Given below is one T cell receptor beta chain in context. No cognate antigen has been identified for it. Within one base of it there is no much larger clone, and no base qualities were kept. Using the deep immunoSEQ assay, TCR CDR3 regions were amplified from genomic DNA by multiplex PCR. Extracted genomic DNA from each cell subset was spread evenly across all wells of several immunoSEQ 96-well plates, with each plate serving as a replicate. For sorted subsets, 150 to 250 ng of genomic DNA, equivalent to about 30,000 T cell genomes, went into each replicate PCR. Purified libraries were quantified with a Qubit 3.0 fluorometer, sized on a Bioanalyzer 2100, and re-quantified with the KAPA Library Quantification kit. Each immunoSEQ 96-well plate was sequenced on its own single-read 150-cycle Illumina NextSeq 550 flow cell. The paper's processing steps were these. Because the immunoSEQ output held only junctional sequences and lacked quality scores, the filtering could not match the filtering applied to full-length reads. Sequences were annotated with PyIR, a Python wrapper for IgBLAST v1.9, and V/J genes and CDR3 were assigned using IMGT germline references. Reads with weak V/J assignments (E-value above 1e-6), missing CDR3, stop codons, out-of-frame junctions, or ambiguous translated residues were removed. V3J clonotypes were defined by identical inferred V gene, J gene, and CDR3 amino acid sequence. Percentage overlap between repertoires was calculated by dividing the number of shared unique clonotypes by the size of the smaller repertoire. Repertoire richness was assessed with RTK rarefaction, the Chao1 estimator, and Recon v2.1 estimates of unobserved clonotypes. OLGA was used to compute generation probabilities for all TCRbeta clonotypes that the gDNA method yielded from a few donors. TCRdb's version of the immuneACCESS table is confined to in-frame rearrangements and falls short of the full clone set. An unresolved V gene accounts for under half of the shortfall where checked; the remainder is of unknown origin. V, J and clone size derive from that table, while D and trimming were established from the DNA sequence. The sample contains approximately 720,000 clones, 90% to 95% of them found a single time. Clones ranked in the top ten supply nearly 25% of the sample.

From cysteine to phenylalanine, the CDR3 is 15 amino acids long. Only the CDR3 DNA stays, 45 bases, in frame from base 1. Ends trimmed: V by 6 bases, J by 4 bases; bases unmatched to a gene: 6. For CDR1 and CDR2, the germline V gene lists MNHEY and SVGAGI. CD8 naive samples were CD45RO-negative cells positively selected for CCR7, giving a CD45RA+CCR7+ population that excluded TemRA cells. Healthy HIV-negative adults with no recently reported acute infections or vaccinations were included as donors. Every donor was a Caucasian adult living in Nashville, Tennessee, USA. Blood was obtained by leukapheresis, after which PBMCs were separated by Ficoll-Histopaque density gradient centrifugation and cryopreserved in liquid nitrogen vapor phase. Purity and quantity of every magnetically sorted T cell population were checked by analytical flow cytometry. Genomic DNA was isolated from each sorted fraction and quantified by UV absorbance on a Nanodrop 2000c.

The data originate from a study of shared clonotypes between healthy human individuals (TCRdb year 2020). For the study in its entirety: Three men and a couple of women, aged 18 to 49 years, made up the cohort. Per donor, three plates each were used for CD4 naive and CD4 memory, two for CD8 naive, and one for CD8 memory. To estimate repertoire size and how much clonotype sharing occurs between individuals, the study deeply sequenced the blood TCR repertoires of five healthy adults. Different laboratories and diverse techniques were used to prepare libraries and sequence TCR repertoires, to increase sequencing depth and limit assay-specific biases. Between about 0.85 and 10 billion PBMCs per donor were obtained by leukapheresis.

Broad study findings and their caveats: Clonotypes shared by all four sorted-subset donors showed higher generation probabilities than non-shared clonotypes. Sharing across several donors was observed for approximately 5% of naive CD4, 3% to 3.5% of naive CD8, about 2.5% of memory CD4, and about 0.4% of memory CD8 clonotypes. Incomplete sequencing was indicated by rarefaction of sorted-subset datasets, despite the large sequencing depth. Because the study included only a small number of donors, the genetic and exposure-history diversity represented was limited. Only blood was sampled, and tissue TCR repertoires likely differ from those in blood. Naive subsets generally had larger estimated clonotype richness than memory subsets. Based on pairwise subsampling, the degree of clonotype sharing among donors was expected to be affected by sequencing depth.

The clonotype originates from a man aged 25 to 40 in good health. Sequencing used naive CD8+ T cells sorted from blood. Taken with the paper, the label for cell subset or site translates to: CD45RA+CCR7+. The rearrangement joined TRBV6-5 to TRBJ2-1, and 10 junction bases match TRBD2. In nucleotide form, the sequence is TGTGCCAGCAGCCCCGGGACTAGCGTTTACAATGAGCAGTTCTTC. This gives the protein CASSPGTSVYNEQFF.